This entry lists 10 T cell receptor beta chains sequenced from one sample in a study of graft-versus-host responses after intestinal transplantation (dated by TCRdb to the early 2020s). The library was built by means of the immunoSEQ multiplex PCR assay. TCRdb took over this immuneACCESS table, retaining in-frame rearrangements with V and J assigned. Such tables are incomplete; in checked studies, under half of the missing clones stem from an unresolved V gene, and the remainder is unexplained. The sample table holds 15,000 or so clones, of which over 85% were seen once. The ten most abundant clones make up approximately 4.8% of the sample. The sequencing here drew on PBMCs, taken about 1,000 days after intestinal transplantation. The receptor set was obtained from a human patient who received an intestinal transplant, so some T cells may come from the graft donor.

This sequence joins TRBV18 and TRBJ2-5; D remains ambiguous. The CDR3 length is 12 residues. With 2 bases removed from V and 4 bases from J, the gap between germline ends came to 5 bases. Germline V gene lookup returns CDR1 KGHSH and CDR2 LQKENI. The CDR3 region has the DNA TGTGCCAGCTCACCAAGGTCAGAGACCCAGTACTTC. This codes for CASSPRSETQYF. Complete variable domain (other parts from reference TRBV18 and TRBJ2-5): NAGVMQNPRHLVRRRGQEARLRCSPMKGHSHVYWYRQLPEEGLKFMVYLQKENIIDESGMPKERFSAEFPKEGPSILRIQQVVRGDSAAYFCASSPRSETQYFGPGTRLLVL.

The chain is built from TRBV7-6 and TRBJ1-5; D remains ambiguous. The CDR3 extends over 13 amino acids. Trimming cost V 5 bases and J 7 bases, with 12 bases left between them. The V gene's germline CDR1 is SGHVS and CDR2 FNYEAQ. This CDR3 reads CASSPRAGQPQHF. The CDR3 DNA is TGTGCCAGCAGCCCACGGGCCGGGCAGCCCCAGCATTTT.

The CDR3 region is CASSFGGDWPWGTGELFF. The CDR3 coding sequence is TGTGCCAGCAGTTTCGGAGGCGACTGGCCCTGGGGCACCGGGGAGCTGTTTTTT. J is TRBJ2-2 and V is TRBV27, with D maybe TRBD2 (5 bases). CDR3 length equals 18 residues. Germline lookup yields CDR1 MNHEY and CDR2 SMNVEV (reference sequence). Trimming left V 3 bases short and J 4 bases short, with 21 bases between.

This chain uses TRBV6-9 with TRBJ1-2, with a possible D match to TRBD1 (5 bases). Germline V gene data show CDR1 as MNHGY and CDR2 as SVAAGI. V was trimmed by 4 bases and J by 5 bases, leaving 17 bases between them. The length of the CDR3 is 15 residues. CDR3 in amino acids: CASSLHGRGSYGYTF. In nucleotides, the CDR3 is TGTGCCAGCAGTTTGCATGGACGGGGCTCATATGGCTACACCTTC.

This clone has just one count. The chain recombines TRBV29-1 with TRBJ1-2; no reliable D call. Germline CDR1 and CDR2: SQVTM and ANQGSEA. The V end was cut by 7 bases, the J end by 1 base, with 10 bases between. CDR3 length: 12 amino acids. The CDR3 DNA is TGCAGCGGCAGCGACCTTAACTATGGCTACACCTTC. Translated: CSGSDLNYGYTF.

The V and J genes are TRBV9 and TRBJ2-4, with 9 nucleotides matching TRBD2. V trimming: 3 bases; J trimming: 5 bases; junction bases outside the gene matches: 6. The germline V gene has CDR1 SGDLS and CDR2 YYNGEE. The CDR3 contains 15 residues. Here the CDR3 reads CASSAGTSRENIQYF. The CDR3 region has the DNA TGTGCCAGCAGCGCTGGGACTAGCAGGGAAAACATTCAGTACTTC.

The rearrangement uses TRBV6-6 and TRBJ1-2; unclear D gene. Germline assignment: CDR1 MNHNY and CDR2 SVGAGI (reference sequence). The V end lost 4 bases, the J end lost 4 bases, and 1 base lay between the germline ends. The CDR3 runs 10 residues. The DNA of the CDR3 is TGTGCCAGCAGTTCCTATGGCTACACCTTC. It translates to CASSSYGYTF.

The chain couples TRBV5-1 to TRBJ2-3; D remains ambiguous. This CDR3 comprises 12 residues. Germline V lookup: CDR1 SGHRS, CDR2 YFSETQ. Deletions cut 4 bases from V and 6 bases from J, with 9 bases between. This CDR3 is CASSPAFDTQYF. The CDR3 bases are TGCGCCAGCAGCCCGGCTTTTGATACGCAGTATTTT.

The chain uses TRBV2 and TRBJ1-2; the match to TRBD1 covers 8 bases. This CDR3 comprises 14 residues. Looked up from germline, CDR1 is SNHLY and CDR2 is FYNNEI. With V trimmed by 5 bases and J by 6 bases, 8 bases remained unmatched. The CDR3 nucleotides are TGTGCCAGCAGTCCGGGACAGGTCTATGATGGCTACACCTTC. Translating gives CASSPGQVYDGYTF. The full variable domain, its missing parts supplied by reference TRBV2 and TRBJ1-2, is EPEVTQTPSHQVTQMGQEVILRCVPISNHLYFYWYRQILGQKVEFLVSFYNNEISEKSEIFDDQFSVERPDGSNFTLKIRSTKLEDSAMYFCASSPGQVYDGYTFGSGTRLTVV.

The rearrangement uses TRBV28 and TRBJ1-1, with D perhaps TRBD1 (6 bases). Per the germline V gene, CDR1 is MDHEN and CDR2 is SYDVKM. The V and J ends lost 4 bases and 4 bases respectively, with 16 bases between them. This CDR3 is built from 15 residues. CDR3 bases: TGTGCCAGCAGTTGGCCCACCACCAGGGGCACTGAAGCTTTCTTT. This sequence encodes CASSWPTTRGTEAFF.